One and the same sample provided the 32 T cell receptor beta chains below, sequenced in a study of Graves' ophthalmopathy and Graves' hyperthyroidism. TCR beta CDR3 regions were amplified from RNA transcripts. HTBI-primed RT-PCR formed the first round, and a multiplex PCR formed the second. TCRdb ran MiXCR on the multiplex PCR reads and lists one entry per CDR3 protein. The sample has about 740,000 distinct CDR3 sequences, around 40% seen once; the top ten hold approximately 43%. The source material was peripheral blood. Receptors were obtained from an adult man with Graves' ophthalmopathy.

The chain uses TRBV29-1 and TRBJ2-7; 7 bases map to TRBD1. The germline V gene encodes CDR1 SQVTM and CDR2 ANQGSEA. V lost 7 bases, J lost 2 bases, and 8 bases stayed unmatched. This CDR3 comprises 13 residues. CDR3 sequence: CSAATGKTYEQYF. The CDR3 coding sequence is TGCAGCGCCGCGACAGGGAAAACCTACGAGCAGTACTTC.

This clonotype has a handful of counts. J is TRBJ2-7 and V is TRBV2; 9 bases map to TRBD1. V lost 6 bases, J lost 6 bases, and 9 bases stayed unmatched. The CDR3 totals 14 residues. CDR1 is SNHLY, CDR2 FYNNEI, per germline. The CDR3 nucleotides are TGTGCCAGCAGCCCAAGGGGGACAGGGATCGAGCAGTACTTC. This codes for CASSPRGTGIEQYF.

This clonotype was seen only a few times. The chain carries TRBV7-9 and TRBJ2-5, with 8 nucleotides matching TRBD2. The CDR3 has 14 amino acids. Germline-derived CDR1 and CDR2 are SEHNR and FQNEAQ (reference sequence). V was clipped by 2 bases and J by 2 bases; unmatched bases: 1. The CDR3 DNA is TGTGCCAGCAGCTTAAAGCGGGGGCAAGAGACCCAGTACTTC. The encoded protein is CASSLKRGQETQYF.

This clonotype was observed at least ten times. The chain links TRBV24-1 to TRBJ1-2, with 9 bases that match TRBD1. The CDR3 extends over 13 amino acids. The germline V gene has CDR1 KGHDR and CDR2 SFDVKD. V lost 5 bases to trimming and J lost 8 bases; unmatched junction nucleotides: 5. The CDR3 DNA is TGTGCCACCAGTGTCGGGACAGGGAGCGGCTACACCTTC. Its translation is CATSVGTGSGYTF.

This clonotype has ten or more counts. The genes are TRBV7-3 and TRBJ2-7; D perhaps matches TRBD2 (6 bases). The V and J ends lost 6 bases and 5 bases respectively, with 17 bases between them. The CDR3 extends over 14 amino acids. The germline V gene encodes CDR1 SGHTA and CDR2 FQGTGA. The CDR3 DNA reads as TGTGCCAGCAGTTGCCCATGGAGGGTCCACGAGCAGTACTTC. This codes for CASSCPWRVHEQYF.

Comment on this clonotype: Because it lacks the conserved phenylalanine or tryptophan at the end, this CDR3 is likely a read error. The limits of the CDR3 on the DNA are not certain, so only TCRdb's listed CDR3 is given. The chain has TRBV2 and TRBJ1-2. Germline lookup yields CDR1 SNHLY and CDR2 FYNNEI. The CDR3 is 11 amino acids long, termini counted. CDR3: CASSERHIGTP.

The table lists this clonotype with a few counts. The chain links TRBV6-5 to TRBJ1-2; TRBD1 might be the D (5 bases). V was pared by 5 bases and J by 3 bases, with 13 bases between. Germline values: CDR1 MNHEY, CDR2 SVGAGI. This CDR3 contains 14 residues. CDR3 bases: TGTGCCAGCAGTCGGCGCAGGGAGTACTATGGCTACACCTTC. Amino acids: CASSRRREYYGYTF.

The J gene is TRBJ1-6, the V gene TRBV19; TRBD1 is a possible D gene (5 bases). V shed 7 bases and J shed 5 bases, with 15 bases lying between them. The CDR3 is 15 residues long. The germline gives CDR1 LNHDA, CDR2 SQIVND (reference sequence). The CDR3 region is CASKTQGFDNSPLHF. In DNA, the CDR3 is TGTGCCAGTAAAACCCAGGGTTTTGATAATTCACCCCTCCACTTT.

The chain recombines TRBV29-1 with TRBJ1-1; 11 bases match TRBD1. This CDR3 comprises 10 residues. Germline loops: CDR1 SQVTM, CDR2 ANQGSEA. Trimming removed 6 bases from V and 11 bases from J; junction bases left unmatched: 2. Written as DNA, the CDR3 is TGCAGCGTGGGACAGGGGGACGCTTTCTTT. Encoded protein: CSVGQGDAFF. The full variable domain, with the rest looked up from reference TRBV29-1 and TRBJ1-1, is SAVISQKPSRDICQRGTSLTIQCQVDSQVTMMFWYRQQPGQSLTLIATANQGSEATYESGFVIDKFPISRPNLTFSTLTVSNMSPEDSSIYLCSVGQGDAFFGQGTRLTVV.

This CDR3 reads CSGGGHYEQYF. The CDR3 DNA reads as TGCAGCGGCGGGGGGCACTACGAGCAGTACTTC. The V and J genes are TRBV20-1 and TRBJ2-7; 8 bases map to TRBD2. Germline assignment: CDR1 DFQATT and CDR2 SNEGSKA (reference sequence). CDR3 length: 11 residues.

This rearrangement joins TRBV19 to TRBJ1-1, with TRBD1 identical over 11 bases. V gave up 6 bases and J gave up 1 base; unmatched junction bases: 7. Germline CDR1 reads LNHDA; CDR2 reads SQIVND (reference sequence). The CDR3 is made up of 16 amino acids. The CDR3 spells CASRWTGGASNTEAFF. The CDR3 bases are TGTGCCAGTAGGTGGACAGGGGGCGCGTCGAACACTGAAGCTTTCTTT. Drawing the rest from reference TRBV19 and TRBJ1-1, the complete variable domain is DGGITQSPKYLFRKEGQNVTLSCEQNLNHDAMYWYRQDPGQGLRLIYYSQIVNDFQKGDIAEGYSVSREKKESFPLTVTSAQKNPTAFYLCASRWTGGASNTEAFFGQGTRLTVV.

The chain recombines TRBV7-8 with TRBJ2-7; 9 positions agree with TRBD1. J gave up 6 bases and V 1 base, and 4 bases lay outside the gene matches. CDR3 length: 14 amino acids. The germline V gene encodes CDR1 SGHVS and CDR2 FQNEAQ. CDR3 bases: TGTGCCAGCAGCTTAGGGGGACAGGGTCTCGAGCAGTACTTC. Translating it yields CASSLGGQGLEQYF.

The table lists this clonotype with a few counts. The chain carries TRBV7-2 and TRBJ2-5, with 7 nucleotides matching TRBD1. Looked up from germline, CDR1 is SGHTA and CDR2 is FQGNSA. V dropped 6 bases and J dropped 0; count of bases not matched to a gene: 7. The length of the CDR3 is 15 residues. The CDR3 region is CASRERTGNQETQYF. In DNA, the CDR3 is TGTGCCAGCAGGGAGCGGACAGGAAACCAAGAGACCCAGTACTTC.

This clonotype was picked up many times. The chain links TRBV7-6 to TRBJ1-4; 10 bases are shared with TRBD1. The J segment lost 0 bases and the V segment lost 8 bases, leaving 6 bases of the junction unmatched. The CDR3 runs to 16 residues. Germline V gene sequence: CDR1 SGHVS, CDR2 FNYEAQ. The CDR3 nucleotides are TGTGCCAGCCTACTCGGGACAGGGGCAACTAATGAAAAACTGTTTTTT. This codes for CASLLGTGATNEKLFF.

This clonotype has a handful of counts. The chain joins TRBV7-8 to TRBJ2-5; 7 bases align to TRBD2. Germline CDR1 and CDR2: SGHVS and FQNEAQ. This CDR3 comprises 15 residues. V shed 3 bases, J shed 1 base, and the junction held 5 bases outside the gene matches. The CDR3 here is CASSLVGTIQETQYF. CDR3 DNA sequence: TGTGCCAGCAGCTTGGTCGGGACTATCCAAGAGACCCAGTACTTC.

Regarding this clonotype: With a much larger clone just one base away, this may be a read error. The J gene is TRBJ2-7, the V gene TRBV29-1; tentative D call: TRBD1 (5 bases). The length of the CDR3 is 12 residues. V was clipped by 4 bases and J by 3 bases, with 10 bases between them. Germline CDR1 is SQVTM and CDR2 is ANQGSEA. The CDR3 is CSVAPQGYEQYF. DNA for the CDR3: TGCAGCGTTGCCCCCCAGGGCTACGAGCAGTACTTC.

This clonotype was seen repeatedly, ten times or more. V and J are TRBV5-1 and TRBJ1-1; 7 bases agree with TRBD1. This CDR3 comprises 14 residues. Germline loops: CDR1 SGHRS, CDR2 YFSETQ. V trimming: 4 bases; J trimming: 1 base; junction bases outside the gene matches: 4. The CDR3 sequence is CASSIRQGNTEAFF. The CDR3 bases are TGCGCCAGCAGCATACGACAGGGGAACACTGAAGCTTTCTTT.

V is TRBV20-1 and J is TRBJ1-4; 8 bases are shared with TRBD1. This CDR3 has 12 residues. The germline CDR1 and CDR2 sequences are DFQATT and SNEGSKA (reference sequence). The junction had 4 bases not matched to a gene; V was cut back by 5 bases and J by 8 bases. CDR3 nucleotide sequence: TGCAGTGCTCGGACAGGGCTCGAAAAACTGTTTTTT. It yields the protein CSARTGLEKLFF.

The chain employs TRBV9 and TRBJ1-2; 7 bases agree with TRBD1. V lost 2 bases, J lost 7 bases, and 5 bases stayed unmatched. This CDR3 spans 13 amino acids. CDR1 is SGDLS and CDR2 is YYNGEE in the germline V gene. The CDR3 coding sequence is TGTGCCAGCAGCGTTGCTCAGGGGGGTGGCTACACCTTC. Amino acid sequence: CASSVAQGGGYTF.

In this sample, this clonotype turned up a few times. CDR3 protein: CASSLLPSFPPDEQYF. For the CDR3, the DNA is TGTGCCAGCAGCTTGCTGCCCAGCTTCCCACCGGACGAGCAGTACTTC. The chain carries TRBV5-5 and TRBJ2-7; no reliable D call. The CDR3 consists of 16 residues. The germline V and J ends were trimmed by 1 base and 5 bases, with 19 bases remaining between them. Germline CDR1 reads SGHKS; CDR2 reads YYEKEE (reference sequence).

This clonotype was counted a single time. V and J are TRBV20-1 and TRBJ2-7; D call uncertain. Trimming left V 5 bases short and J 6 bases short, with 17 bases between. Germline lookup yields CDR1 DFQATT and CDR2 SNEGSKA (reference sequence). The length of the CDR3 is 13 residues. CDR3 in amino acids: CSAPQPSRGEQYF. The CDR3 nucleotides read TGCAGTGCTCCCCAGCCGAGCCGTGGCGAGCAGTACTTC.

The V gene is TRBV7-9, the J gene TRBJ2-7; 7 bases match TRBD1. Trimming at V came to 11 bases and at J to 2 bases, leaving 6 bases not matched to a gene. This CDR3 region has 12 residues. Germline lookup yields CDR1 SEHNR and CDR2 FQNEAQ (reference sequence). The CDR3 here is CAWSRGTYEQYF. The CDR3 coding sequence is TGTGCCTGGAGCAGGGGGACCTACGAGCAGTACTTC.

This sequence joins TRBV12-3 or TRBV12-4 and TRBJ2-7; 10 nucleotides match TRBD1. This CDR3 is built from 16 residues. With V trimmed by 0 bases and J by 5 bases, 7 bases remained unmatched. CDR3 loop: CASSLALVTGGHEQYF. CDR3 nucleotides: TGTGCCAGCAGTTTAGCTTTAGTGACAGGGGGCCACGAGCAGTACTTC.

This clonotype was picked up a small number of times. This chain uses TRBV29-1 with TRBJ2-1, with a weak D call TRBD1 (6 bases). Germline V gives CDR1 SQVTM, CDR2 ANQGSEA. This CDR3 spans 15 amino acids. Trimming shortened V by 6 bases and J by 0 bases, and 15 bases separated the two germline ends. The CDR3 reads CSVTLRGFSYNEQFF. The CDR3 coding sequence is TGCAGCGTGACCCTCAGGGGCTTCTCCTACAATGAGCAGTTCTTC.

This clonotype was detected ten times or more. The rearrangement links TRBV29-1 to TRBJ2-7; weak D call: TRBD1 (6 bases). The CDR3 totals 12 residues. V lost 6 bases and J lost 1, with 10 bases in between. Germline CDR1 and CDR2: SQVTM and ANQGSEA. DNA for the CDR3: TGCAGCGTCACGACAGGATCCTACGAGCAGTACTTC. This sequence encodes CSVTTGSYEQYF.

The rearrangement joins TRBV5-7 to TRBJ1-1, with D perhaps matching TRBD1 (5 bases). TRBV5-7 counts as an open reading frame of uncertain function. V gave up 1 base and J gave up 1 base, with 14 bases separating them. The CDR3 has 16 amino acids. The CDR3 DNA reads as TGTGCCAGCAGCTTGATCCCCCGACAGAGGAACACTGAAGCTTTCTTT. Protein: CASSLIPRQRNTEAFF.

The chain couples TRBV25-1 to TRBJ1-3, with a possible D match to TRBD1 (6 bases). V lost 2 bases and J 3 bases, leaving 17 bases between the germline ends. Germline V gene sequence: CDR1 MGHDK, CDR2 SYGVNS. This CDR3 region has 17 residues. The CDR3 sequence is CASSEGGAQGYGNTIYF. The CDR3 nucleotides are TGTGCCAGCAGTGAAGGGGGGGCGCAAGGCTATGGAAACACCATATATTTT.

In the case of this clonotype: It may be a read error: a sequence one base away is much more abundant. The chain joins TRBV29-1 to TRBJ1-2; TRBD1 aligns across 9 bases. CDR1 SQVTM and CDR2 ANQGSEA come from the germline V gene. The CDR3 covers 16 residues. The CDR3 here is CSVGQGLRLTNYGHTF. The CDR3 coding sequence is TGCAGCGTAGGACAGGGGTTACGTCTCACTAACTATGGCCACACCTTC.

The sample holds a few counts of this clonotype. The V and J genes are TRBV24-1 and TRBJ2-1; D call uncertain. The CDR3 runs 11 residues. Germline V gene lookup returns CDR1 KGHDR and CDR2 SFDVKD. V shed 9 bases and J shed 3 bases, with 5 bases lying between them. CDR3 in DNA: TGTGCCACCTCGAACTACAATGAGCAGTTCTTC. Its translation is CATSNYNEQFF.

V and J are TRBV20-1 and TRBJ2-7, with TRBD2 matching 9 bases. In germline, CDR1 is DFQATT, CDR2 SNEGSKA (reference sequence). This CDR3 has 14 residues. After removal of 6 bases from V and 6 bases from J, the junction contained 12 bases not matched to a gene. The CDR3 here is CSAPQLAGVGEQYF. In nucleotides, the CDR3 is TGCAGTGCCCCACAATTAGCGGGAGTTGGCGAGCAGTACTTC.

The chain has TRBV4-1 and TRBJ2-5, with a tentative D call TRBD2 (6 bases). With 4 bases removed from V and 2 bases from J, the gap between germline ends came to 14 bases. Germline V lookup: CDR1 MGHRA, CDR2 YSYEKL. The CDR3 loop spans 15 amino acids. The CDR3, as DNA: TGCGCCAGCAGCCTCCGATGGGCGGGACAAGAGACCCAGTACTTC. It is translated as CASSLRWAGQETQYF.

This clonotype was counted at least ten times. This rearrangement joins TRBV25-1 to TRBJ1-1; perhaps TRBD1 as D (5 bases). Germline loops: CDR1 MGHDK, CDR2 SYGVNS. Trimming removed 2 bases at V and 1 base at J, with 8 bases between. The CDR3 has 14 amino acids. The CDR3 coding sequence is TGTGCCAGCAGTGAAGGTGGGGGGAACACTGAAGCTTTCTTT. Protein sequence: CASSEGGGNTEAFF.